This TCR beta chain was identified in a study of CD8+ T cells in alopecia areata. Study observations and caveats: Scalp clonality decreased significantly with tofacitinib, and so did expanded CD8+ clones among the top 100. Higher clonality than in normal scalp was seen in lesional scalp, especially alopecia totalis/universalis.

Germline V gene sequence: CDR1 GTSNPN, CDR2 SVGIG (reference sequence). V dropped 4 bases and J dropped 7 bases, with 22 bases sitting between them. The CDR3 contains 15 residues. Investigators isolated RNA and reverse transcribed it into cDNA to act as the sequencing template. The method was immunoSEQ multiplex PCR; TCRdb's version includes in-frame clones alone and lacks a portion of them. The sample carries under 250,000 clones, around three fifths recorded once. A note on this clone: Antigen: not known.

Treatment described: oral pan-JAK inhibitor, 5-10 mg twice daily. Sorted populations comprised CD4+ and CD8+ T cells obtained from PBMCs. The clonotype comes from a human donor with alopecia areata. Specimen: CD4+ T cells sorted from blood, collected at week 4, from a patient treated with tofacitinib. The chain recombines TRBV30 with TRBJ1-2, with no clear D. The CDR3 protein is CAWTRSGQYYGGYTF. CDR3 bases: TGTGCCTGGACTAGATCGGGCCAGTACTATGGTGGCTACACCTTC.